This TCR beta chain derives from a study of Tregs in tolerant kidney transplant recipients. Background on the study: Activated donor B cells came from roughly ten-day culture on CD40L 3T3 cells. General study results and limits: Tregs expanded with activated donor B cells seemed most donor-specific.

This CDR3 spans 13 amino acids. The germline V gene encodes CDR1 SGHRS and CDR2 YFSETQ. The V gene lost 4 bases and the J gene lost 6 bases, with 14 bases spanning the gap. This clone was counted between two and nine times. Its target is not known. Assay used: immunoSEQ multiplex PCR; TCRdb lists only in-frame clones, some missing. This table holds about 2,800 clones, around two fifths found once. This TCR was sampled from a human donor in good health. V gene TRBV5-1 combines with J gene TRBJ2-7; D possibly corresponds to TRBD1 (6 bases). The specimen sequenced was Tregs from blood grown in culture. CDR3 coding DNA: TGCGCCAGCAGCCTCGGACAGCTCGGCGAGCAGTACTTC. It codes for CASSLGQLGEQYF.